This T cell receptor beta chain originates from a study of shared clonotypes between healthy human individuals. As for the study in general: Ranging from 18 to 49 in age, donors were a couple of women and a few men.

Each cell subset's genomic DNA was divided evenly among several immunoSEQ plates. Some clones are missing from TCRdb's copy, which holds only in-frame ones; the method was immunoSEQ multiplex PCR. Here the sample spans around 510,000 clones, around 96% being singletons. The CDR3 has 15 amino acids. The germline gives CDR1 MDHEN, CDR2 SYDVKM. Trimming removed 5 bases at V and 4 bases at J, with 17 bases between. Recent acute infections and vaccinations were absent in the healthy HIV-negative adult donors. In regard to this clone: What it recognizes is unknown.

Broader study findings: Sharing across four donors was highest in naive CD4 (around 5%) and lowest in memory CD8 (around 0.4%).

Sequencing input: naive CD4+ T cells sorted from blood. Described subset: CD45RA+ positively selected. This TCR came from a woman aged 25 to 45 in good health. The rearrangement links TRBV28 to TRBJ1-1; perhaps TRBD1 as D (6 bases). The CDR3 DNA sequence: TGTGCCAGCAGTACAAAACAGGGTCTAGGCACTGAAGCTTTCTTT. Protein: CASSTKQGLGTEAFF.